The 25 T cell receptor beta chains reported below all come from one sample, sequenced in a study of cytomegalovirus exposure and HLA in healthy donors. Use of 60 Vbeta and 13 Jbeta primers characterized the PCR. Method: immunoSEQ multiplex PCR; TCRdb's copy keeps in-frame clones and lacks some. The sample lists more than 100,000 clones, about 75% occurring once. Sequenced sample: PBMCs. The receptors derive from a man aged 55-75 years in good health and CMV-seropositive.

The rearrangement links TRBV10-3 to TRBJ2-2; D is unclear. V was shortened by 3 bases and J by 7 bases, with 3 bases between the two germline ends. The CDR3 contains 11 residues. Germline CDR1 ENHRY, CDR2 SYGVKD. The CDR3 here is CAISELGELFF. The CDR3 DNA reads as TGTGCCATCAGTGAACTCGGGGAGCTGTTTTTT.

The rearrangement joins TRBV20-1 to TRBJ2-3; no firm D call. Germline assignment: CDR1 DFQATT and CDR2 SNEGSKA (reference sequence). This CDR3 spans 11 amino acids. The DNA of the CDR3 is TGCAGCGAAAAGAGTCAAGATACGCAGTATTTT. The encoded protein is CSEKSQDTQYF.

This clone showed up just once. The chain combines TRBV28 with TRBJ2-7; possible D gene TRBD2, 6 bases. Germline V lookup: CDR1 MDHEN, CDR2 SYDVKM. The V end was cut by 2 bases, the J end by 7 bases, with 18 bases between. The CDR3 loop spans 15 amino acids. CDR3 DNA: TGTGCCAGCAGTTTACCTTCCGAGGGACTGGGGGAGCAGTACTTC. As protein: CASSLPSEGLGEQYF.

The chain is built from TRBV9 and TRBJ1-2; D ambiguous. Germline CDR1 reads SGDLS; CDR2 reads YYNGEE. The CDR3 runs 15 residues. Trimming cost V 0 bases and J 0 bases, with 9 bases left between them. As DNA, the CDR3 is TGTGCCAGCAGCGTAGGTCAGTTTACTAACTATGGCTACACCTTC. This codes for CASSVGQFTNYGYTF.

The chain employs TRBV7-3 and TRBJ2-3; tentatively, D is TRBD2 (7 bases). V lost 1 base, J lost 4 bases, and 15 bases lay in between. CDR1 is SGHTA, CDR2 FQGTGA, per germline. The CDR3 loop spans 16 amino acids. This CDR3 is CASSLKSGGGADTQYF. The CDR3 DNA reads as TGTGCCAGCAGCTTAAAATCAGGAGGGGGGGCAGATACGCAGTATTTT.

The chain couples TRBV30 to TRBJ2-5, with a weak D call TRBD2 (6 bases). V dropped 0 bases and J dropped 1 base, with 6 bases sitting between them. This CDR3 is built from 13 residues. Per germline, CDR1 GTSNPN and CDR2 SVGIG (reference sequence). The CDR3 DNA sequence: TGTGCCTGGAGTGTCGGGAGCCAAGAGACCCAGTACTTC. It encodes CAWSVGSQETQYF.

For the CDR3, the DNA is TGTGCCAGCAGCCAAGTACAGGGGGCTTGGGATACGCAGTATTTT. This codes for CASSQVQGAWDTQYF. The chain combines TRBV4-2 with TRBJ2-3, with 9 bases matching TRBD1. Per germline, CDR1 LGHNA and CDR2 YNFKEQ. J lost 6 bases, V lost 1 base, and 5 bases had no gene match. The CDR3 consists of 15 residues.

This clone was observed a few times. The CDR3, as DNA: TGTGCCAGCAGAGAGGAAGAGGGTGGCTACACCTTC. As protein: CASREEEGGYTF. This rearrangement joins TRBV2 to TRBJ1-2, with no clear D. The germline V and J ends were trimmed by 6 bases and 7 bases, with 12 bases remaining between them. This CDR3 spans 12 amino acids. Germline lookup yields CDR1 SNHLY and CDR2 FYNNEI.

The genes are TRBV7-9 and TRBJ1-1; 7 bases fit TRBD1. Germline V gene data show CDR1 as SEHNR and CDR2 as FQNEAQ (reference sequence). The CDR3 sequence is 15 residues long. Trimming removed 5 bases from V and 3 bases from J; junction bases left unmatched: 9. The CDR3 sequence is CASSLINRGYTEAFF. The CDR3 nucleotides read TGTGCCAGCAGCCTTATTAACAGGGGTTACACTGAAGCTTTCTTT.

The chain employs TRBV7-6 and TRBJ1-1; D is unresolved. The CDR3 is 15 amino acids. V was cut by 1 base and J by 7 bases, with 16 bases left in between. Looked up from germline, CDR1 is SGHVS and CDR2 is FNYEAQ. CDR3 DNA sequence: TGTGCCAGCAGCTTAGGGTGGGCCACCGAAAGTGAAGCTTTCTTT. Translated: CASSLGWATESEAFF.

The chain recombines TRBV28 with TRBJ2-7; TRBD2 might be the D (5 bases). The germline V and J ends were trimmed by 2 bases and 7 bases, with 12 bases remaining between them. The CDR3 sequence is 13 residues long. Germline CDR1 and CDR2: MDHEN and SYDVKM. The CDR3 loop is CASSLPWEWEQYF. In DNA form, the CDR3 reads TGTGCCAGCAGTTTACCGTGGGAGTGGGAGCAGTACTTC.

This clone was seen a few times. V and J are TRBV5-1 and TRBJ1-3, with D hard to call. Between the trimmed V and J ends, which lost 3 bases and 2 bases, there was a span of 12 bases. The CDR3 is 15 amino acids. Germline CDR1 SGHRS, CDR2 YFSETQ. CDR3 sequence (DNA): TGCGCCAGCAGCTCTAGCCCGACCGCTGGAAACACCATATATTTT. Translating it yields CASSSSPTAGNTIYF.

The J gene is TRBJ1-2, the V gene TRBV18; TRBD1 might be the D (6 bases). The CDR3 runs 15 residues. Germline V gene lookup returns CDR1 KGHSH and CDR2 LQKENI. Trimming left V 5 bases short and J 0 bases short, with 13 bases between. The CDR3: CASSEDRRPNYGYTF. The CDR3 DNA is TGTGCCAGCTCAGAGGACAGACGCCCTAACTATGGCTACACCTTC. Full variable domain (outside the CDR3, taken from reference TRBV18 and TRBJ1-2): NAGVMQNPRHLVRRRGQEARLRCSPMKGHSHVYWYRQLPEEGLKFMVYLQKENIIDESGMPKERFSAEFPKEGPSILRIQQVVRGDSAAYFCASSEDRRPNYGYTFGSGTRLTVV.

In this sample, this clone turned up once. This chain connects TRBV7-8 to TRBJ2-3; tentatively, D is TRBD2 (5 bases). The CDR3 covers 12 residues. The V end lost 5 bases, the J end lost 4 bases, and 7 bases lay between the germline ends. The germline V gene has CDR1 SGHVS and CDR2 FQNEAQ. As DNA, the CDR3 is TGTGCCAGCAGCACGGAGGCAGATACGCAGTATTTT. Its protein product is CASSTEADTQYF.

The gene calls are TRBV28 and TRBJ1-4, with D perhaps TRBD1 (5 bases). This CDR3 region has 14 residues. Trimming pared 3 bases from V and 8 bases from J, leaving 13 bases between. Germline values: CDR1 MDHEN, CDR2 SYDVKM. Here the CDR3 DNA reads TGTGCCAGCAGTTTTACCGGGGGGGACGAAAAACTGTTTTTT. This sequence encodes CASSFTGGDEKLFF.

This rearrangement joins TRBV7-3 to TRBJ1-2; 10 bases are shared with TRBD1. Germline CDR1 reads SGHTA; CDR2 reads FQGTGA. With 3 bases clipped from V and 9 bases from J, the junction kept 7 bases outside the gene matches. The CDR3 is 14 amino acids. CDR3 coding DNA: TGTGCCAGCAGCTTCGGGACAGGGGATCGGAGCTACACCTTC. It translates to CASSFGTGDRSYTF.

This clone is a singleton in its sample. The chain carries TRBV6-5 and TRBJ1-1, with D perhaps matching TRBD1 (6 bases). The CDR3 totals 14 residues. Trimming cost V 3 bases and J 5 bases, with 13 bases left between them. Germline V gives CDR1 MNHEY, CDR2 SVGAGI. CDR3 in amino acids: CASSYTGSRTEAFF. In nucleotides, the CDR3 is TGTGCCAGCAGTTATACAGGGAGTAGGACTGAAGCTTTCTTT.

The rearrangement links TRBV7-9 to TRBJ2-7; 9 bases match TRBD2. This CDR3 contains 14 residues. With V trimmed by 6 bases and J by 4 bases, 7 bases remained unmatched. In germline, CDR1 is SEHNR, CDR2 FQNEAQ (reference sequence). The chain's CDR3 is CASSLGGLAYEQYF. CDR3 sequence (DNA): TGTGCCAGCAGTTTGGGGGGACTAGCATACGAGCAGTACTTC.

The chain uses TRBV7-2 and TRBJ2-7, with 8 nucleotides matching TRBD1. Germline-derived CDR1 and CDR2 are SGHTA and FQGNSA. After removal of 5 bases from V and 3 bases from J, the junction contained 3 bases not matched to a gene. The CDR3 contains 13 residues. Here the CDR3 reads CASSRTGHYEQYF. In nucleotides, the CDR3 is TGTGCCAGCAGCCGGACAGGGCACTACGAGCAGTACTTC.

The CDR3 nucleotides are TGCGCCAGCAGCTTGACCGGGGTGGGTGAAAAACTGTTTTTT. It encodes CASSLTGVGEKLFF. The chain couples TRBV5-1 to TRBJ1-4; D not resolved. Trimming took 1 base from V and 7 from J, leaving 11 bases between them. Germline values: CDR1 SGHRS, CDR2 YFSETQ. This CDR3 has 14 residues.

The chain links TRBV5-1 to TRBJ2-5, with D possibly being TRBD1 (6 bases). CDR3 length: 13 residues. Trimming left V 0 bases short and J 5 bases short, with 8 bases between. The V gene's germline CDR1 is SGHRS and CDR2 YFSETQ. The CDR3 loop reads CASSLEGEETQYF. The CDR3 DNA sequence: TGCGCCAGCAGCTTGGAGGGGGAGGAGACCCAGTACTTC.

The rearrangement joins TRBV5-1 to TRBJ1-5; no definite D call. The CDR3 sequence is 14 residues long. In germline, CDR1 is SGHRS, CDR2 YFSETQ. The V gene lost 0 bases and the J gene lost 5 bases, with 9 bases spanning the gap. The CDR3 DNA is TGCGCCAGCAGCTTGGATCTGGGCGATCAGCCCCAGCATTTT. Translation gives CASSLDLGDQPQHF.

The V gene is TRBV9, the J gene TRBJ2-7; 8 bases fit TRBD1. With 1 base clipped from V and 3 bases from J, the junction kept 6 bases outside the gene matches. Per germline, CDR1 SGDLS and CDR2 YYNGEE. There are 15 residues in the CDR3. The CDR3 DNA reads TGTGCCAGCAGCGTACAGGGGGCCTGGGGCTACGAGCAGTACTTC. Its protein product is CASSVQGAWGYEQYF. The full variable domain, its missing parts supplied by reference TRBV9 and TRBJ2-7, is DSGVTQTPKHLITATGQRVTLRCSPRSGDLSVYWYQQSLDQGLQFLIQYYNGEERAKGNILERFSAQQFPDLHSELNLSSLELGDSALYFCASSVQGAWGYEQYFGPGTRLTVT.

This clone was detected only once. The sample has other DNA sequences that encode this CDR3 too. The chain combines TRBV2 with TRBJ2-1, with 7 bases that match TRBD2. Losses at the gene ends were 6 bases for V and 0 bases for J; bases not matched to a gene: 5. Germline V gene sequence: CDR1 SNHLY, CDR2 FYNNEI. The CDR3 length is 15 residues. The CDR3 DNA is TGTGCCAGCAGCTATAGCGGGCCCTCCTACAATGAGCAGTTCTTC. This codes for CASSYSGPSYNEQFF.

V is TRBV6-1 and J is TRBJ2-2; TRBD1 agrees at 7 bases. CDR1 is MNHNS, CDR2 SASEGT, per germline. J lost 1 base, V lost 2 bases, and 19 bases had no gene match. The CDR3 is 21 residues long. CDR3 in amino acids: CASSELMGQSRSGMNTGELFF. CDR3 DNA sequence: TGTGCCAGCAGTGAACTAATGGGACAGTCGCGGTCGGGGATGAACACCGGGGAGCTGTTTTTT.